This T cell receptor (beta chain) was sequenced in a study of T cells in Graves' hyperthyroidism and ophthalmopathy. The wider study: The blood sample was taken at first diagnosis, before treatment began.

The investigators amplified TCR beta CDR3 regions from RNA transcripts. A set of HTBI primers served as the primers for a first-round RT-PCR of the TCR CDR3. One entry per CDR3 protein, called by TCRdb with MiXCR from the multiplex PCR reads. The table lists about 400,000 distinct CDR3 sequences, around 15% of them singletons. CDR3 length: 13 amino acids. Trimming took 6 bases from V and 8 from J, leaving 16 bases between them. Germline lookup yields CDR1 MNHNS and CDR2 SASEGT. This clonotype appeared many times. The chain uses TRBV6-1 and TRBJ1-2; D is ambiguous. The source is a man in his fifties with Graves' ophthalmopathy. The sequenced sample was blood. The CDR3 coding sequence is TGTGCCAGCAGGGACCCGGTGGAAAGAGGCTACACCTTC. Translated, it gives CASRDPVERGYTF.